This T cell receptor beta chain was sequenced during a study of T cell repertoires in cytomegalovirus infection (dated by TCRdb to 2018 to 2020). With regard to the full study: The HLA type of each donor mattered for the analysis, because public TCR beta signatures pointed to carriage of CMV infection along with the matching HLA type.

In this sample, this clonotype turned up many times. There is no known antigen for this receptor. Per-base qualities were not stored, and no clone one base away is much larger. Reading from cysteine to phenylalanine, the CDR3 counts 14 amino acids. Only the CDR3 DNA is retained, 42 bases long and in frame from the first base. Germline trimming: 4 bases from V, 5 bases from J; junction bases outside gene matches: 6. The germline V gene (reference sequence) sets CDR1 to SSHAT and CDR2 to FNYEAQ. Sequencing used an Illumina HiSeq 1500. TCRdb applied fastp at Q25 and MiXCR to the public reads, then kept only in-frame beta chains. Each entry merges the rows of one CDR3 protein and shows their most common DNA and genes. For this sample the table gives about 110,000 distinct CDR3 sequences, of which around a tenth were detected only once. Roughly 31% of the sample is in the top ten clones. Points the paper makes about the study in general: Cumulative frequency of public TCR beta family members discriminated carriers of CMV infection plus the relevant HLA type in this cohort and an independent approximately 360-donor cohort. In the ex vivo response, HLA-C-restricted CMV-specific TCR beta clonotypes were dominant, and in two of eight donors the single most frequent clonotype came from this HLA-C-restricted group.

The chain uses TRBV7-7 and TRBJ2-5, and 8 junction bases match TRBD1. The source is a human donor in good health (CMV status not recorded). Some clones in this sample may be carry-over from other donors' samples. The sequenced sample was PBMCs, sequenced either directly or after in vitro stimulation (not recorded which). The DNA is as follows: TGTGCCAGCAGCTCTGACAGGGGCGGGGAGACCCAGTACTTC. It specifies CASSSDRGGETQYF. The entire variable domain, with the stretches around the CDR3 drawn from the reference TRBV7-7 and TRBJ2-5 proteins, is GAGVSQSPRYKVTKRGQDVTLRCDPISSHATLYWYQQALGQGPEFLTYFNYEAQPDKSGLPSDRFSAERPEGSISTLTIQRTEQRDSAMYRCASSSDRGGETQYFGPGTRLLVL.